The next 22 T cell receptor beta chains were all read from a single sample in a study of T cell repertoires in cytomegalovirus infection. The antigens for these receptors are not known. TCRdb independently ran MiXCR on the reads; one entry per CDR3 protein. Of around 900,000 distinct CDR3 sequences in the sample, roughly 30% were seen once. The specimen was cultured CD8+ T cells from PBMCs, collected from culture after CMV antigen stimulation. These receptors came from a human donor in good health (CMV status not recorded). Some clones in this sample may be carry-over from other donors' samples.

The chain joins TRBV6-8 to TRBJ2-4, with 13 bases matching TRBD2. The length of the CDR3 is 17 residues. CDR1 and CDR2 from the germline V gene are MNHGY and SAAAGT. The ends lost 6 bases at V and 2 bases at J; junction bases unmatched: 7. Written as DNA, the CDR3 is TGTGCCAGCAGACCCGGGACTAGCGGGGTAACCAAAAACATTCAGTACTTC. Translating gives CASRPGTSGVTKNIQYF.

This clonotype was found a few times. The V gene is TRBV20-1, the J gene TRBJ1-5; no firm D call. From germline, CDR1 is DFQATT and CDR2 SNEGSKA (reference sequence). The V gene lost 0 bases and the J gene lost 4 bases, with 13 bases spanning the gap. This CDR3 spans 15 amino acids. The CDR3 spells CSARETGSKNQPQHF. The CDR3 DNA reads TGCAGTGCTAGAGAAACCGGGTCCAAAAATCAGCCCCAGCATTTT.

The J gene is TRBJ1-1, the V gene TRBV27; D may be TRBD1 (5 bases). Trimming cost V 2 bases and J 1 base, with 11 bases left between them. This CDR3 region has 15 residues. CDR1 MNHEY and CDR2 SMNVEV come from the germline V gene (reference sequence). The CDR3 reads CASSLVWGTNTEAFF. The DNA of the CDR3 is TGTGCCAGCAGTTTAGTGTGGGGGACGAACACTGAAGCTTTCTTT.

This clonotype was detected only a few times. The chain carries TRBV19 and TRBJ1-5, with D perhaps matching TRBD1 (5 bases). The germline V gene encodes CDR1 LNHDA and CDR2 SQIVND (reference sequence). The length of the CDR3 is 15 residues. Trimming took 3 bases from V and 3 from J, leaving 12 bases between them. CDR3: CASSMVGRANQPQHF. The CDR3 DNA follows: TGTGCCAGTAGTATGGTCGGCAGGGCCAATCAGCCCCAGCATTTT.

This rearrangement joins TRBV6-2 or TRBV6-3 to TRBJ1-5, with TRBD1 as a possible D gene (5 bases). V shed 2 bases and J shed 9 bases, with 14 bases lying between them. CDR3 length equals 14 residues. Germline V gives CDR1 MNHEY, CDR2 SVGEGT. The chain's CDR3 is CASSYQGHGRPQHF. DNA of the CDR3: TGTGCCAGCAGTTACCAGGGCCATGGGAGGCCCCAGCATTTT.

The V gene is TRBV4-1, the J gene TRBJ1-3; no clear D gene. CDR1 MGHRA and CDR2 YSYEKL come from the germline V gene. The CDR3 consists of 14 residues. V lost 1 base and J lost 8, with 12 bases in between. CDR3 coding DNA: TGCGCCAGCAGCCAAGGAGCTTCGGCGGACACCATATATTTT. It encodes CASSQGASADTIYF.

V and J are TRBV7-9 and TRBJ1-4; a possible D gene is TRBD1 (5 bases). The CDR3 consists of 16 residues. The germline gives CDR1 SEHNR, CDR2 FQNEAQ (reference sequence). V was pared by 3 bases and J by 2 bases, with 13 bases between. CDR3 in amino acids: CASSFDGGRTNEKLFF. In nucleotides, the CDR3 is TGTGCCAGCAGCTTCGACGGGGGTCGGACTAATGAAAAACTGTTTTTT. Based on the CDR3 plus reference TRBV7-9 and TRBJ1-4, the full variable domain is DTGVSQNPRHKITKRGQNVTFRCDPISEHNRLYWYRQTLGQGPEFLTYFQNEAQLEKSRLLSDRFSAERPKGSFSTLEIQRTEQGDSAMYLCASSFDGGRTNEKLFFGSGTQLSVL.

This rearrangement joins TRBV7-6 to TRBJ2-3; a weak D match, TRBD2 (7 bases). Trimming left V 1 base short and J 5 bases short, with 19 bases between. Germline CDR1 and CDR2: SGHVS and FNYEAQ. The CDR3 contains 17 residues. The CDR3 is CASSLEDGGQGRDTQYF. In nucleotides, the CDR3 is TGTGCCAGCAGCTTAGAGGACGGGGGGCAGGGGAGAGATACGCAGTATTTT.

This clonotype was observed at least ten times. The V and J genes are TRBV7-6 and TRBJ1-5; possibly TRBD1 for D (6 bases). Germline CDR1 and CDR2: SGHVS and FNYEAQ. Trimming pared 2 bases from V and 2 bases from J, leaving 10 bases between. This CDR3 is built from 15 residues. The CDR3 nucleotides are TGTGCCAGCAGCTTAATCGGGGGCGGCAATCAGCCCCAGCATTTT. Translation: CASSLIGGGNQPQHF.

There are a few counts of this clonotype. The gene calls are TRBV4-1 and TRBJ1-1; the D gene is possibly TRBD1 (5 bases). V lost 0 bases to trimming and J lost 1 base, with 9 bases between them. Germline values: CDR1 MGHRA, CDR2 YSYEKL. This CDR3 is built from 15 residues. CDR3 coding DNA: TGCGCCAGCAGCCAAGATGGGGGTTCGAACACTGAAGCTTTCTTT. Translated, it gives CASSQDGGSNTEAFF.

The V gene is TRBV20-1, the J gene TRBJ2-7; D unresolved. Between the trimmed V and J ends, which lost 0 bases and 1 base, there was a span of 10 bases. Germline CDR1 DFQATT, CDR2 SNEGSKA (reference sequence). The length of the CDR3 is 14 residues. The CDR3 coding sequence is TGCAGTGCTAGAGATTTGTTTTCTTCCTACGAGCAGTACTTC. Translated: CSARDLFSSYEQYF.

The chain has TRBV6-1 and TRBJ2-7, with 16 bases fitting TRBD2. J was trimmed by 7 bases and V by 1 base; bases with no gene match: 13. From germline, CDR1 is MNHNS and CDR2 SASEGT. CDR3 length: 19 residues. The CDR3 protein is CASSEVGTSGGVRSREQYV. The CDR3 DNA is TGTGCCAGCAGTGAAGTTGGGACTAGCGGGGGGGTGCGAAGTAGGGAGCAGTACGTC.

This clonotype was found a few times. V and J are TRBV6-2 or TRBV6-3 and TRBJ1-5; TRBD1 agrees at 12 bases. The CDR3 consists of 16 residues. Germline CDR1 MNHEY, CDR2 SVGEGT. Trimming at V came to 2 bases and at J to 6 bases, leaving 5 bases not matched to a gene. This chain's CDR3 is CASSYRDRGRGQPQHF. The DNA of the CDR3 is TGTGCCAGCAGTTACAGGGACAGGGGGCGCGGTCAGCCCCAGCATTTT.

V is TRBV19 and J is TRBJ1-1; D may be TRBD1 (5 bases). The CDR3 spans 15 residues. Germline lookup yields CDR1 LNHDA and CDR2 SQIVND (reference sequence). V lost 7 bases, J lost 7 bases, and 22 bases lay in between. CDR3 residues: CASTQTGGSPIEAFF. For the CDR3, the DNA is TGTGCCAGTACTCAGACGGGGGGTTCCCCGATTGAAGCTTTCTTT.

This clonotype has only a few counts. The chain has TRBV6-4 and TRBJ2-2; D is perhaps TRBD1 (5 bases). This CDR3 spans 17 amino acids. The V end lost 2 bases, the J end lost 1 base, and 14 bases lay between the germline ends. Germline V gene sequence: CDR1 MRHNA, CDR2 SNTAGT. CDR3 region: CASSDRGVTGNTGELFF. The CDR3 DNA sequence: TGTGCCAGCAGTGACAGGGGTGTGACCGGGAACACCGGGGAGCTGTTTTTT.

The chain employs TRBV6-1 and TRBJ2-7, with D possibly called TRBD1 or TRBD2 (5 bases each). The CDR3 extends over 17 amino acids. V was pared by 4 bases and J by 3 bases, with 22 bases between. In germline, CDR1 is MNHNS, CDR2 SASEGT. This chain's CDR3 is CASSGPLWSGDDYEQYF. The CDR3 nucleotides read TGTGCCAGCAGTGGCCCCCTATGGTCCGGGGACGACTACGAGCAGTACTTC.

This clonotype has a handful of counts. V gene TRBV12-3 or TRBV12-4 combines with J gene TRBJ2-5; D is unresolved. The V and J ends lost 7 bases and 5 bases respectively, with 11 bases between them. The CDR3 sequence is 12 residues long. The CDR3 DNA reads as TGTGCCAGCACCGAGGACCGGGAGACCCAGTACTTC. Its translation: CASTEDRETQYF.

Of note for this clonotype: This may be a read error: a much more frequent sequence differs by one nucleotide. CDR3 loop: CAGSLPGHSRDGYTF. The CDR3 region has the DNA TGTGCCGGCAGTTTGCCGGGACACTCAAGAGACGGCTACACCTTC. This chain connects TRBV7-2 to TRBJ1-2, with D possibly matching TRBD1 (6 bases). This CDR3 contains 15 residues. Germline CDR1 SGHTA, CDR2 FQGNSA.

The chain couples TRBV12-3 or TRBV12-4 to TRBJ2-2; 10 bases align to TRBD2. J lost 6 bases, V lost 2 bases, and 18 bases had no gene match. The CDR3 contains 20 residues. The CDR3 DNA is TGTGCCAGCAGTTTAACCCCTGGTCTAGCGGGGGACCTCGTGGCCGGGGAGCTGTTTTTT. Its translation: CASSLTPGLAGDLVAGELFF.

The chain employs TRBV30 and TRBJ1-5; TRBD1 matches at 10 bases. V dropped 4 bases and J dropped 1; count of bases not matched to a gene: 13. The CDR3 covers 18 residues. The germline gives CDR1 GTSNPN, CDR2 SVGIG (reference sequence). Written as DNA, the CDR3 is TGTGCCTGGACCACTGTGGCCCCGGGACAGGGGAGCAATCAGCCCCAGCATTTT. Translation: CAWTTVAPGQGSNQPQHF.

The sample holds one count of this clonotype. The chain employs TRBV12-3 or TRBV12-4 and TRBJ1-2; the match to TRBD1 covers 7 bases. The CDR3 covers 14 residues. V lost 3 bases and J lost 8; bases outside the gene matches: 9. The CDR3 loop reads CASSFETGREGYTF. In DNA, the CDR3 is TGTGCCAGCAGTTTCGAGACAGGGCGCGAGGGCTACACCTTC.

The rearrangement uses TRBV4-1 and TRBJ2-5; D ambiguous. Germline loops: CDR1 MGHRA, CDR2 YSYEKL. The CDR3 contains 11 residues. The CDR3 protein is CVRIRRETQYF. The CDR3 region has the DNA TGCGTCCGCATACGCCGAGAGACCCAGTACTTC.